The 13 T cell receptor beta chains presented below share a single source sample, sequenced in a study of cytomegalovirus exposure and HLA in healthy donors. Repertoires were generated with immunoSEQ multiplex PCR, while TCRdb's copy carries only in-frame clones and drops some. The sample has approximately 280,000 clones, around 86% seen once. Material: PBMCs. The receptors come from a woman under 30 in good health and CMV-seronegative.

This clone appeared a single time. The chain is built from TRBV6-5 and TRBJ1-1, with a tentative D call TRBD1 (5 bases). The V end was cut by 0 bases, the J end by 6 bases, with 8 bases between. This CDR3 contains 13 residues. Germline loops: CDR1 MNHEY, CDR2 SVGAGI. CDR3 sequence: CASSYSKGSEAFF. The CDR3 nucleotides are TGTGCCAGCAGTTACTCGAAGGGGTCTGAAGCTTTCTTT.

This chain joins TRBV2 and TRBJ2-3; 8 nucleotides agree with TRBD2. The CDR3 contains 13 residues. In germline, CDR1 is SNHLY, CDR2 FYNNEI. V lost 9 bases to trimming and J lost 2 bases; unmatched junction nucleotides: 4. The CDR3 loop reads CASGGRSTDTQYF. The DNA of the CDR3 is TGTGCCAGTGGCGGGAGGTCCACAGATACGCAGTATTTT.

CDR3 DNA sequence: TGTGCCTGTCGAGGGAACTGGGGGGCTGAAGCTTTCTTT. Its translation: CACRGNWGAEAFF. V usage is TRBV30 and J usage is TRBJ1-1; D is perhaps TRBD1 (5 bases). This CDR3 has 13 residues. V was shortened by 6 bases and J by 6 bases, with 17 bases between the two germline ends. CDR1 and CDR2 from the germline V gene are GTSNPN and SVGIG (reference sequence).

The CDR3 DNA reads TGTGCCAGCAGCCCCCTTGAAGCTTTCTTT. Amino acids: CASSPLEAFF. The rearrangement links TRBV7-6 to TRBJ1-1; D not resolved. Per the germline V gene, CDR1 is SGHVS and CDR2 is FNYEAQ. Between the trimmed V and J ends, which lost 5 bases and 7 bases, there was a span of 5 bases. CDR3 size: 10 residues.

In its sample, this clone was seen a few times. The chain uses TRBV4-3 and TRBJ2-3, with 8 bases lining up with TRBD1. The CDR3 covers 14 residues. The V gene's germline CDR1 is LGHNA and CDR2 YSLEER. V lost 4 bases to trimming and J lost 4 bases; unmatched junction nucleotides: 4. This CDR3 is CASSPGQGPDTQYF. DNA of the CDR3: TGCGCCAGCAGCCCAGGACAGGGACCAGATACGCAGTATTTT.

Worth noting for this clone: An end of the junction differs from the germline gene, which may be a read error. The chain is built from TRBV4-3 and TRBJ2-3; 12 bases are a match to TRBD2. The CDR3 totals 17 residues. Germline V gene lookup returns CDR1 LGHNA and CDR2 YSLEER. DNA for the CDR3: TGCACCAGCAGCCACCTGGCTAGCGGGGGGGAAAGAGATACGCAGTATTTT. Translation gives CTSSHLASGGERDTQYF.

The genes are TRBV6-6 and TRBJ2-7; maybe TRBD2 (6 bases). The length of the CDR3 is 13 residues. Germline-derived CDR1 and CDR2 are MNHNY and SVGAGI (reference sequence). V was clipped by 6 bases and J by 6 bases, with 15 bases between them. CDR3: CASSPPGVSEQYF. The CDR3 region has the DNA TGTGCCAGCAGCCCGCCGGGAGTCTCCGAGCAGTACTTC.

This chain links TRBV9 with TRBJ2-2; 7 positions agree with TRBD1. CDR1 and CDR2 from the germline V gene are SGDLS and YYNGEE. J gave up 6 bases and V 3 bases, and 8 bases lay outside the gene matches. This CDR3 spans 15 amino acids. The DNA of the CDR3 is TGTGCCAGCAGCGCCCGACAGGGTTTGGCCGGGGAGCTGTTTTTT. It yields the protein CASSARQGLAGELFF.

The chain combines TRBV7-6 with TRBJ2-5; D is possibly TRBD1 (6 bases). The CDR3 is 13 residues long. The V gene's germline CDR1 is SGHVS and CDR2 FNYEAQ. The ends were cut back, 5 bases at V and 1 base at J, with 8 bases in the middle. The DNA for the CDR3 is TGTGCCAGCAGCATGGACAGCCAAGAGACCCAGTACTTC. Its translation is CASSMDSQETQYF.

CDR3 sequence reads: CASSEAEPSDYVYNEQFF. The CDR3 DNA reads TGTGCCAGCAGTGAAGCGGAGCCTAGCGACTACGTTTACAATGAGCAGTTCTTC. This chain connects TRBV2 to TRBJ2-1, with D possibly TRBD2 on 6 matching bases. The CDR3 has 18 amino acids. Trimming shortened V by 0 bases and J by 4 bases, and 19 bases separated the two germline ends. CDR1 SNHLY and CDR2 FYNNEI come from the germline V gene. Drawing the rest from reference TRBV2 and TRBJ2-1, the complete variable domain is EPEVTQTPSHQVTQMGQEVILRCVPISNHLYFYWYRQILGQKVEFLVSFYNNEISEKSEIFDDQFSVERPDGSNFTLKIRSTKLEDSAMYFCASSEAEPSDYVYNEQFFGPGTRLTVL.

The CDR3 DNA reads TGTGCCAGTAGTATCCCGGACAGTCTCTATGGCTACACCTTC. It yields the protein CASSIPDSLYGYTF. V gene TRBV19 combines with J gene TRBJ1-2; a weak D match, TRBD1 (6 bases). The germline V gene encodes CDR1 LNHDA and CDR2 SQIVND (reference sequence). Trimming stripped 3 bases from V and 4 bases from J, with 12 bases between. The CDR3 extends over 14 amino acids.

CDR3 sequence: CASSSPRVRLSGQPQHF. In nucleotides, the CDR3 is TGTGCCAGCAGTTCCCCGCGGGTAAGGTTATCCGGGCAGCCCCAGCATTTT. The chain combines TRBV28 with TRBJ1-5, with unresolved D. V dropped 4 bases and J dropped 7 bases, with 23 bases sitting between them. This CDR3 is built from 17 residues. Germline loops: CDR1 MDHEN, CDR2 SYDVKM.

This clone appeared a single time. The chain has TRBV30 and TRBJ1-2, with 7 bases that match TRBD1. This CDR3 spans 17 amino acids. Germline V CDR1 and CDR2: GTSNPN, SVGIG (reference sequence). Losses at the gene ends were 6 bases for V and 6 bases for J; bases not matched to a gene: 22. The CDR3 nucleotides read TGTGCCTGTCCCTCTAGGGGGCAGGCGGGGATTGTTAATGGCTACACCTTC. As protein: CACPSRGQAGIVNGYTF. The variable domain in full, with the rest retrieved from reference TRBV30 and TRBJ1-2, is SQTIHQWPATLVQPVGSPLSLECTVEGTSNPNLYWYRQAAGRGLQLLFYSVGIGQISSEVPQNLSASRPQDRQFILSSKKLLLSDSGFYLCACPSRGQAGIVNGYTFGSGTRLTVV.